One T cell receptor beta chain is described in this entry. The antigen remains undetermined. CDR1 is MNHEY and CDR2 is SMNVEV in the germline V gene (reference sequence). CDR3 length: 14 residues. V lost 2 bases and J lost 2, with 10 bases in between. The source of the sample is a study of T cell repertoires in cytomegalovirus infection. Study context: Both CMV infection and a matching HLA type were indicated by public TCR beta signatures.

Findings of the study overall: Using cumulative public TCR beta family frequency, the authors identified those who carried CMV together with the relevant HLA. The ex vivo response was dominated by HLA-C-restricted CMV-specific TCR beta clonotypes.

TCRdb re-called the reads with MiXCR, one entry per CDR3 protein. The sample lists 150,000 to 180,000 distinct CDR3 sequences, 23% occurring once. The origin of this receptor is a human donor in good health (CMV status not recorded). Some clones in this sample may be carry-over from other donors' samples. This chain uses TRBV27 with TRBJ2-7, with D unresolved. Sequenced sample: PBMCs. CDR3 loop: CASSLRSPPYEQYF. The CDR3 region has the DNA TGTGCCAGCAGTTTACGTAGCCCACCCTACGAGCAGTACTTC.